The 16 T cell receptor beta chains below come from one sample, sequenced in a study of cytomegalovirus exposure and HLA in healthy donors. Both 60 Vbeta primers and 13 Jbeta primers went into the PCR. TCRdb's copy holds only in-frame clones and misses some; the assay was immunoSEQ multiplex PCR. The table shows under 150,000 clones, with 75% to 90% occurring only once. The sequenced sample was PBMCs. These receptors all come from a young woman in good health and CMV-seropositive.

This clone was counted a single time. The CDR3 DNA follows: TGTGCCAGCAGCTTAGCGGGGGGAGATACGCAGTATTTT. Translation gives CASSLAGGDTQYF. This rearrangement joins TRBV7-3 to TRBJ2-3; 8 bases match TRBD2. The CDR3 runs 13 residues. V shed 2 bases, J shed 5 bases, and the junction held 0 bases outside the gene matches. Per the germline V gene, CDR1 is SGHTA and CDR2 is FQGTGA.

The rearrangement uses TRBV11-2 and TRBJ1-1, with D uncertain. Germline V gene data show CDR1 as SGHAT and CDR2 as FQNNGV. Trimming shortened V by 4 bases and J by 5 bases, and 14 bases separated the two germline ends. This CDR3 has 14 residues. In DNA form, the CDR3 reads TGTGCCAGCAGCTCACTCTACCTTCGGACTGAAGCTTTCTTT. Protein product: CASSSLYLRTEAFF.

The chain has TRBV28 and TRBJ1-3, with no clear D. V lost 4 bases and J 4 bases, leaving 8 bases between the germline ends. Germline CDR1 and CDR2: MDHEN and SYDVKM. The CDR3 is made up of 13 amino acids. The CDR3 loop reads CASSWASGNTIYF. The CDR3 DNA is TGTGCCAGCAGTTGGGCTTCCGGAAACACCATATATTTT.

This clone showed up just a few times. The J gene is TRBJ1-1, the V gene TRBV7-2; TRBD1 is a possible D gene (5 bases). With 1 base removed from V and 1 base from J, the gap between germline ends came to 7 bases. The CDR3 loop spans 14 amino acids. Germline-derived CDR1 and CDR2 are SGHTA and FQGNSA. DNA for the CDR3: TGTGCCAGCAGCTTAGGCAGGGCGAACACTGAAGCTTTCTTT. Translation gives CASSLGRANTEAFF.

The gene calls are TRBV5-5 and TRBJ1-2; a possible D gene is TRBD1 (5 bases). Germline CDR1 SGHKS, CDR2 YYEKEE (reference sequence). V was shortened by 0 bases and J by 8 bases, with 23 bases between the two germline ends. This CDR3 is 17 amino acids long. CDR3 bases: TGTGCCAGCAGCTTGGTTCCCCCAAACAGCGGGGCTGGGGGCTACACCTTC. This translates into CASSLVPPNSGAGGYTF. The full variable domain, in which reference TRBV5-5 and TRBJ1-2 provide the parts outside the CDR3, is DAGVTQSPTHLIKTRGQQVTLRCSPISGHKSVSWYQQVLGQGPQFIFQYYEKEERGRGNFPDRFSARQFPNYSSELNVNALLLGDSALYLCASSLVPPNSGAGGYTFGSGTRLTVV.

The J gene is TRBJ1-4, the V gene TRBV5-4; D possibly corresponds to TRBD1 (5 bases). Trimming stripped 3 bases from V and 5 bases from J, with 17 bases between. CDR3 size: 16 residues. Germline assignment: CDR1 SGHNT and CDR2 YYREEE (reference sequence). This chain's CDR3 is CASSSLGEGRNEKLFF. The CDR3 bases are TGTGCCAGCAGCTCACTGGGGGAGGGTAGAAATGAAAAACTGTTTTTT.

J is TRBJ2-1 and V is TRBV28, with D possibly being TRBD1 (6 bases). The V and J ends lost 1 base and 4 bases respectively, with 11 bases between them. The CDR3 has 15 residues. Germline assignment: CDR1 MDHEN and CDR2 SYDVKM. For the CDR3, the DNA is TGTGCCAGCAGTTTATCCGGACAGTTGTACAATGAGCAGTTCTTC. This encodes CASSLSGQLYNEQFF.

This clone was observed a few times. Since a far larger clone is one base different, this is likely a read error. Other DNA sequences from this sample encode an identical CDR3 as well. The rearrangement joins TRBV5-1 to TRBJ2-7, with 9 bases aligning to TRBD1. V lost 4 bases and J lost 5; bases outside the gene matches: 13. The CDR3 runs 16 residues. The germline V gene has CDR1 SGHRS and CDR2 YFSETQ. The CDR3 sequence: CASSPWRSDRGNEQYF. DNA for the CDR3: TGCGCCAGCAGCCCCTGGCGGTCCGACAGGGGGAACGAGCAGTACTTC.

This clone is a singleton in its sample. This sequence joins TRBV7-9 and TRBJ1-5; a possible D gene is TRBD1 (6 bases). The CDR3 runs to 12 residues. Germline assignment: CDR1 SEHNR and CDR2 FQNEAQ (reference sequence). V was trimmed by 5 bases and J by 7 bases, leaving 9 bases between them. CDR3 nucleotides: TGTGCCAGCAGCCAACAGGGACAGCCCCAGCATTTT. Translated, it gives CASSQQGQPQHF.

The chain couples TRBV2 to TRBJ2-4, with 8 bases lining up with TRBD2. J was trimmed by 0 bases and V by 4 bases; bases with no gene match: 8. CDR1 is SNHLY, CDR2 FYNNEI, per germline. This CDR3 is built from 17 residues. CDR3 sequence: CASSATSAALAKNIQYF. The CDR3 DNA is TGTGCCAGCAGTGCGACTAGCGCAGCTCTAGCCAAAAACATTCAGTACTTC.

This clone was observed a handful of times. The chain joins TRBV4-1 to TRBJ1-5; D unresolved. The CDR3 is 15 residues long. V was clipped by 4 bases and J by 0 bases, with 10 bases between them. Germline V gives CDR1 MGHRA, CDR2 YSYEKL. CDR3: CASSLGGDSNQPQHF. DNA for the CDR3: TGCGCCAGCAGCCTAGGAGGTGATAGCAATCAGCCCCAGCATTTT.

The CDR3 sequence is CASSLGRSGMKLFF. The CDR3, as DNA: TGTGCCAGCAGTTTGGGGAGAAGCGGGATGAAACTGTTTTTT. The rearrangement links TRBV28 to TRBJ1-4, with D unresolved. In germline, CDR1 is MDHEN, CDR2 SYDVKM. The CDR3 contains 14 residues. V dropped 3 bases and J dropped 11 bases, with 16 bases sitting between them.

The chain uses TRBV5-4 and TRBJ2-1, with 7 positions matching TRBD2. Trimming at V came to 1 base and at J to 8 bases, leaving 6 bases not matched to a gene. This CDR3 comprises 14 residues. Germline CDR1 is SGHNT and CDR2 is YYREEE (reference sequence). The CDR3 loop reads CASSLIVRGDEQFF. The CDR3 nucleotides are TGTGCCAGCAGCTTGATAGTACGGGGGGATGAGCAGTTCTTC.

V gene TRBV29-1 combines with J gene TRBJ1-1; D may be TRBD1 (5 bases). The CDR3 is 12 residues long. CDR1 is SQVTM, CDR2 ANQGSEA, per germline. CDR3 DNA: TGCAGTCTGGACATTATGAACACTGAAGCTTTCTTT. The encoded protein is CSLDIMNTEAFF.

This sequence joins TRBV27 and TRBJ1-5, with 7 positions matching TRBD1. The CDR3 consists of 15 residues. Germline V gene data show CDR1 as MNHEY and CDR2 as SMNVEV (reference sequence). V shed 6 bases, J shed 1 base, and the junction held 6 bases outside the gene matches. The CDR3 spells CASRFRGESNQPQHF. The CDR3 region has the DNA TGTGCCAGCAGGTTCAGGGGGGAAAGCAATCAGCCCCAGCATTTT.

As DNA, the CDR3 is TGTGCCAGCAGTAGGACAGGGGAAAGTTCACCCCTCCACTTT. Protein: CASSRTGESSPLHF. V and J are TRBV2 and TRBJ1-6, with TRBD1 identical over 9 bases. This CDR3 contains 14 residues. Looked up from germline, CDR1 is SNHLY and CDR2 is FYNNEI. J gave up 9 bases and V 5 bases, and 5 bases lay outside the gene matches.